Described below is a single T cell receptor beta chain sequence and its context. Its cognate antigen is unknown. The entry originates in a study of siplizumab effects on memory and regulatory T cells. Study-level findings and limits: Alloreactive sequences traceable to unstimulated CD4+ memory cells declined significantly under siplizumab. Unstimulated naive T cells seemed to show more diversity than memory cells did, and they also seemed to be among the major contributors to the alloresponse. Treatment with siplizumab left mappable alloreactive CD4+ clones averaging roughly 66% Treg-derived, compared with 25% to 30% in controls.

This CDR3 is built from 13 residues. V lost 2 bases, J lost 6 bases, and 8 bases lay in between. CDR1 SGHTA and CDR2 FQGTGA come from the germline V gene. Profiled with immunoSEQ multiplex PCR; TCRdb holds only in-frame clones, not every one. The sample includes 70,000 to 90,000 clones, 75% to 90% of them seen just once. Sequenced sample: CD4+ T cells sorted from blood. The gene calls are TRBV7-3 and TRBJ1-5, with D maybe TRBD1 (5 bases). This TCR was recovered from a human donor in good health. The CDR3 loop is CASSLWGTQPQHF. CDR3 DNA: TGTGCCAGCAGCTTATGGGGGACTCAGCCCCAGCATTTT. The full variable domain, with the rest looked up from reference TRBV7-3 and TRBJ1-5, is GAGVSQTPSNKVTEKGKYVELRCDPISGHTALYWYRQSLGQGPEFLIYFQGTGAADDSGLPNDRFFAVRPEGSVSTLKIQRTERGDSAVYLCASSLWGTQPQHFGDGTRLSIL.